A single sample gave rise to the 2 T cell receptor beta chains below, sequenced in a study of identifying expanded T cells in peripheral blood. TCRdb keeps only in-frame clones here, not all; method: immunoSEQ multiplex PCR. The top ten clones hold just over 5.5% of a sample with about 100,000 clones, over 80% of them seen once. Sequenced input: blood. Every receptor here comes from a person between 18 and 75 years old in good health.

The chain combines TRBV19 with TRBJ2-4; 9 bases agree with TRBD2. The CDR3 is 18 residues long. J lost 0 bases, V lost 3 bases, and 9 bases had no gene match. Germline V gives CDR1 LNHDA, CDR2 SQIVND (reference sequence). The CDR3 region has the DNA TGTGCCAGTAGTATGACTAGCGGAAGGGGGGTAGCCAAAAACATTCAGTACTTC. This translates into CASSMTSGRGVAKNIQYF.

The rearrangement links TRBV6-6 to TRBJ1-6, with D hard to call. Trimming pared 6 bases from V and 7 bases from J, leaving 7 bases between. The CDR3 has 12 amino acids. The V gene's germline CDR1 is MNHNY and CDR2 SVGAGI (reference sequence). This CDR3 is CASSDLNSPLHF. The CDR3 nucleotides are TGTGCCAGCAGCGACCTGAATTCACCCCTCCACTTT.